The 18 T cell receptor beta chains reported below all come from one sample, sequenced in a study of regulatory T cells in long-lasting Graves disease. Time point noted: persistent/refractory GD, antithyroid drugs over 5 years with positive TRAb. The TCR library was made from RNA extracted from PBMCs. Arm-PCR of CDR3 regions and iRepertoire HTBI primers were the basis on which TCR beta libraries were built. One entry per CDR3 protein, called by TCRdb with MiXCR from the multiplex PCR reads. The sample has 310,000 or so distinct CDR3 sequences, 22% seen once. The source was peripheral blood mononuclear cells (PBMCs), collected when the disease was refractory, from a patient treated with antithyroid drugs. The receptors derive from a female donor with Graves disease.

Only a few counts were recorded for this clonotype. The rearrangement joins TRBV28 to TRBJ1-2; D gene ambiguous. Trimming cost V 7 bases and J 5 bases, with 14 bases left between them. CDR1 is MDHEN and CDR2 is SYDVKM in the germline V gene. The CDR3 spans 13 residues. CDR3 protein: CASNGRPSYGYTF. The CDR3 DNA reads TGTGCCAGCAACGGCCGCCCCTCTTATGGCTACACCTTC.

V gene TRBV6-1 combines with J gene TRBJ1-2, with D possibly TRBD1 on 6 matching bases. CDR3 length: 12 amino acids. Germline V gives CDR1 MNHNS, CDR2 SASEGT. V lost 9 bases and J 8 bases, leaving 16 bases between the germline ends. In DNA form, the CDR3 reads TGTGCCAGTCGATCGGGACAATGGGGCTACACCTTC. Residues: CASRSGQWGYTF.

This clonotype was detected ten times or more. The chain combines TRBV7-9 with TRBJ2-5, with TRBD2 matching 7 bases. This CDR3 is 17 amino acids long. V gave up 4 bases and J gave up 5 bases; unmatched junction bases: 16. Germline V CDR1 and CDR2: SEHNR, FQNEAQ (reference sequence). The CDR3 DNA sequence: TGTGCCAGCAGCTCCCGCACGGGCCGGGAGGAGAGGGAGACCCAGTACTTC. It yields the protein CASSSRTGREERETQYF.

This clonotype was seen many times. The chain is built from TRBV30 and TRBJ1-1, with D perhaps matching TRBD1 (6 bases). Germline CDR1 reads GTSNPN; CDR2 reads SVGIG (reference sequence). The CDR3 length is 11 residues. V lost 2 bases and J 9 bases, leaving 10 bases between the germline ends. CDR3: CAWSQTGQAFF. CDR3 in DNA: TGTGCCTGGAGTCAGACAGGCCAAGCTTTCTTT.

This clonotype was recorded many times. The chain has TRBV4-2 and TRBJ2-7; D uncertain. Between the trimmed V and J ends, which lost 0 bases and 3 bases, there was a span of 9 bases. This CDR3 region has 14 residues. CDR1 is LGHNA, CDR2 YNFKEQ, per germline. The CDR3 bases are TGTGCCAGCAGCCAAGATGTTGCTAGCTACGAGCAGTACTTC. This sequence encodes CASSQDVASYEQYF.

This chain links TRBV20-1 with TRBJ2-5; D unclear. Deletions cut 6 bases from V and 2 bases from J, with 16 bases between. The CDR3 sequence is 14 residues long. Germline V gives CDR1 DFQATT, CDR2 SNEGSKA (reference sequence). DNA for the CDR3: TGCAGTGCCCCAGACTGGGTAAGACAAGAGACCCAGTACTTC. It specifies CSAPDWVRQETQYF.

J is TRBJ2-2 and V is TRBV7-9; 8 bases align to TRBD2. The CDR3 has 16 residues. Germline V CDR1 and CDR2: SEHNR, FQNEAQ (reference sequence). V dropped 4 bases and J dropped 1; count of bases not matched to a gene: 5. The CDR3: CASSSQAGVNTGELFF. The DNA for the CDR3 is TGTGCCAGCAGCTCTCAAGCGGGAGTGAACACCGGGGAGCTGTTTTTT. Full variable domain (outside the CDR3, taken from reference TRBV7-9 and TRBJ2-2): DTGVSQNPRHKITKRGQNVTFRCDPISEHNRLYWYRQTLGQGPEFLTYFQNEAQLEKSRLLSDRFSAERPKGSFSTLEIQRTEQGDSAMYLCASSSQAGVNTGELFFGEGSRLTVL.

The V and J genes are TRBV6-2 or TRBV6-3 and TRBJ1-1; no clear D gene. V shed 6 bases and J shed 5 bases, with 19 bases lying between them. The CDR3 has 15 amino acids. Germline CDR1 reads MNHEY; CDR2 reads SVGEGT. The CDR3 reads CASSQRASMGTEAFF. The CDR3 nucleotides are TGTGCCAGCAGCCAAAGGGCCTCCATGGGGACTGAAGCTTTCTTT.

There are a few counts of this clonotype. V usage is TRBV20-1 and J usage is TRBJ1-1; D is perhaps TRBD1 (5 bases). The germline gives CDR1 DFQATT, CDR2 SNEGSKA (reference sequence). V lost 3 bases to trimming and J lost 0 bases, with 11 bases between them. The CDR3 runs 14 residues. The CDR3 sequence is CSASGGIVNTEAFF. As DNA, the CDR3 is TGCAGTGCTAGTGGGGGGATAGTGAACACTGAAGCTTTCTTT.

This clonotype appeared many times. The V call is TRBV20-1, the J call TRBJ2-7; D may be TRBD1 (6 bases). In germline, CDR1 is DFQATT, CDR2 SNEGSKA (reference sequence). The CDR3 consists of 12 residues. V was trimmed by 5 bases and J by 9 bases, leaving 17 bases between them. CDR3 DNA: TGCAGTGCTCACTCAAGACAGGCTCCGCAGTACTTC. Amino acid sequence: CSAHSRQAPQYF.

The CDR3 spells CASSSPADEQFF. The CDR3 DNA reads TGTGCCAGCAGTTCCCCCGCTGATGAGCAGTTCTTC. This chain uses TRBV6-5 with TRBJ2-1; D gene unclear. V lost 4 bases to trimming and J lost 8 bases, with 9 bases between them. Germline CDR1 and CDR2: MNHEY and SVGAGI. The CDR3 has 12 residues.

This clonotype was counted between two and nine times. The chain links TRBV28 to TRBJ2-3, with TRBD2 identical over 8 bases. CDR3 length equals 17 residues. V was pared by 1 base and J by 1 base, with 7 bases of the junction left unmatched. Germline assignment: CDR1 MDHEN and CDR2 SYDVKM. The CDR3 DNA sequence: TGTGCCAGCAGTTTATCCAGCGGACTAGCCGGCACAGATACGCAGTATTTT. This translates into CASSLSSGLAGTDTQYF. Using reference TRBV28 and TRBJ2-3 for the parts outside the CDR3, the full variable domain is DVKVTQSSRYLVKRTGEKVFLECVQDMDHENMFWYRQDPGLGLRLIYFSYDVKMKEKGDIPEGYSVSREKKERFSLILESASTNQTSMYLCASSLSSGLAGTDTQYFGPGTRLTVL.

The genes are TRBV27 and TRBJ2-1, with D unclear. V gave up 2 bases and J gave up 7 bases, with 6 bases separating them. CDR3 length: 12 amino acids. Germline CDR1 reads MNHEY; CDR2 reads SMNVEV (reference sequence). CDR3 DNA: TGTGCCAGCAGTTTAATCGGGAATGAGCAGTTCTTC. This translates into CASSLIGNEQFF.

V and J are TRBV30 and TRBJ2-7; 10 bases align to TRBD1. J gave up 4 bases and V 4 bases, and 10 bases lay outside the gene matches. Germline CDR1 GTSNPN, CDR2 SVGIG (reference sequence). The CDR3 sequence is 15 residues long. This chain's CDR3 is CAWTTWDRGVYEQYF. CDR3 nucleotide sequence: TGTGCCTGGACCACCTGGGACAGGGGTGTTTACGAGCAGTACTTC. The full variable domain, in which reference TRBV30 and TRBJ2-7 provide the parts outside the CDR3, is SQTIHQWPATLVQPVGSPLSLECTVEGTSNPNLYWYRQAAGRGLQLLFYSVGIGQISSEVPQNLSASRPQDRQFILSSKKLLLSDSGFYLCAWTTWDRGVYEQYFGPGTRLTVT.

The chain couples TRBV6-1 to TRBJ2-2; 10 bases are a match to TRBD1. Germline lookup yields CDR1 MNHNS and CDR2 SASEGT. After removal of 7 bases from V and 6 bases from J, the junction contained 11 bases not matched to a gene. CDR3 length equals 16 residues. DNA of the CDR3: TGTGCCAGCACTATAGACAGGGGGCGTAAAGCCGGGGAGCTGTTTTTT. Translating gives CASTIDRGRKAGELFF.

This sequence joins TRBV7-2 and TRBJ2-7; the D gene is possibly TRBD2 (5 bases). The CDR3 length is 14 residues. V dropped 4 bases and J dropped 4 bases, with 14 bases sitting between them. Germline-derived CDR1 and CDR2 are SGHTA and FQGNSA. CDR3 coding DNA: TGTGCCAGCAGCTCCGGGGTTAACGTGTACGAGCAGTACTTC. The encoded protein is CASSSGVNVYEQYF.

This clonotype showed up just a few times. The chain is built from TRBV2 and TRBJ2-2; D gene uncertain. This CDR3 comprises 13 residues. The germline V gene has CDR1 SNHLY and CDR2 FYNNEI. V was clipped by 3 bases and J by 6 bases, with 8 bases between them. The CDR3 DNA reads TGTGCCAGCAGTGACTATGAGCCCGGGGAGCTGTTTTTT. Its protein product is CASSDYEPGELFF.

The chain has TRBV10-3 and TRBJ2-3; 9 bases fit TRBD1. The CDR3 contains 15 residues. Trimming removed 8 bases from V and 1 base from J; junction bases left unmatched: 7. From germline, CDR1 is ENHRY and CDR2 SYGVKD. Here the CDR3 reads CAIGSWDRGTDTQYF. The CDR3 region has the DNA TGTGCCATCGGCTCTTGGGACAGGGGCACAGATACGCAGTATTTT.